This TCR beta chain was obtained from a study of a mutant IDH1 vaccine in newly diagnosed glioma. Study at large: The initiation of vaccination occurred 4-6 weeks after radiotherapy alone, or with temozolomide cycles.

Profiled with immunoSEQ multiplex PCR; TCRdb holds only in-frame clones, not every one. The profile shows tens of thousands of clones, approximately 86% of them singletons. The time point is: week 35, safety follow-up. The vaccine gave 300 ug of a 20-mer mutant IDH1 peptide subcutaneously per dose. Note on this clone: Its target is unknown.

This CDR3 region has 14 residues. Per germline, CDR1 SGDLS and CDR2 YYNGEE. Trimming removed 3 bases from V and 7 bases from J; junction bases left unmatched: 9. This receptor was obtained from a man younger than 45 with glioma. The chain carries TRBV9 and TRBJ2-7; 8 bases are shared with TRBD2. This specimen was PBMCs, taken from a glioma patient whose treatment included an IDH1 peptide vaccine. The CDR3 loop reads CASSAGLGFGEQYF. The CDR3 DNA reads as TGTGCCAGCAGCGCGGGACTAGGTTTCGGGGAGCAGTACTTC.